These T cell receptor beta chains were read from a single sample in a study of post-analysis software for immune sequencing data. MiXCR, run by TCRdb on the PCR reads, gives a single entry per CDR3 protein. The data hold more than 350,000 distinct CDR3 sequences, with approximately 38% observed a single time. Sequenced sample: blood. The receptors derive from a girl aged 2 to 9 with multiple sclerosis. CDR3s include the opening cysteine and the closing phenylalanine or tryptophan. Fields, in order: clone size, D gene, J gene, V gene, CDR3 protein, CDR3 DNA. D genes are given only for firm matches. Clone sizes are given selectively: once, few, many, or a class where the clone is expanded.

. | TRBD2 | TRBJ2-3 | TRBV28 | CASSLSSGATDTQYF | TGTGCCAGCAGCCTTTCTAGCGGGGCCACAGATACGCAGTATTTT
few | . | TRBJ2-1 | TRBV7-8 | CASSFRTEGAEQFF | TGTGCCAGCAGCTTTCGAACAGAAGGGGCTGAGCAGTTCTTC
. | . | TRBJ2-1 | TRBV5-5 | CASSPSHEQFF | TGTGCCAGCAGCCCGAGTCATGAGCAGTTCTTC
. | TRBD1 | TRBJ1-2 | TRBV27 | CASSYTGQGRYGYTF | TGTGCCAGCAGTTACACAGGACAGGGGAGATATGGCTACACCTTC
. | TRBD2 | TRBJ2-1 | TRBV7-2 | CASSLEGTGGPYNEQFF | TGTGCCAGCAGCTTAGAGGGAACGGGGGGGCCTTACAATGAGCAGTTCTTC
once | TRBD2 | TRBJ2-1 | TRBV7-6 | CASTHFSPGLAGEYNEQFF | TGTGCCAGCACCCACTTCTCCCCGGGACTAGCGGGGGAATACAATGAGCAGTTCTTC
. | . | TRBJ2-7 | TRBV6-5 | CASSYSWFAYEQYF | TGTGCCAGCAGTTACTCCTGGTTTGCCTACGAGCAGTACTTC
. | . | TRBJ2-5 | TRBV7-2 | CASRQGGREQYF | TGTGCCAGCAGACAGGGAGGTAGGGAGCAGTACTTC
. | . | TRBJ1-6 | TRBV7-6 | CASSITGSSPLHF | TGTGCCAGCAGCATTACAGGCTCTTCACCCCTCCACTTT
. | TRBD2 | TRBJ2-2 | TRBV6-2/TRBV6-3 | CASNRLGLARNTGELFF | TGTGCCAGCAACAGACTGGGACTAGCCCGGAACACCGGGGAGCTGTTTTTT
. | . | TRBJ2-1 | TRBV12-3/TRBV12-4 | CASSWGGAWNEQFF | TGTGCCAGCAGTTGGGGTGGAGCCTGGAATGAGCAGTTCTTC
few | . | TRBJ2-1 | TRBV10-3 | CAISESIGNEQFF | TGTGCCATCAGTGAGTCAATCGGCAATGAGCAGTTCTTC
few | . | TRBJ2-7 | TRBV20-1 | CSARVVGKSSYEQYF | TGCAGTGCTAGGGTTGTCGGTAAGAGCTCCTACGAGCAGTACTTC
. | . | TRBJ2-3 | TRBV7-2 | CASSSRPFTDTQYF | TGTGCCAGCAGCTCCCGACCCTTCACAGATACGCAGTATTTT
few | TRBD1 | TRBJ1-2 | TRBV29-1 | CSPRMIGTGPINYGYTF | TGCAGCCCTCGAATGATAGGGACAGGGCCAATTAACTATGGCTACACCTTC
. | . | TRBJ2-1 | TRBV6-9 | CASSSRKACNEQFF | TGTGCCAGCAGTTCAAGGAAAGCTTGCAATGAGCAGTTCTTC
few | . | TRBJ1-4 | TRBV20-1 | CSALGQPGEKLFF | TGCAGTGCTTTAGGGCAGCCGGGAGAAAAACTGTTTTTT
. | TRBD1 | TRBJ2-7 | TRBV28 | CASSSGQANEQYF | TGTGCCAGCAGTTCGGGACAGGCCAACGAGCAGTACTTC
few | . | TRBJ2-5 | TRBV3-1 | CASSQDFSFGQQYF | TGTGCCAGCAGCCAAGATTTCAGTTTTGGGCAGCAGTACTTC
few | . | TRBJ2-3 | TRBV24-1 | CATSDFGGITDTQYF | TGTGCCACCAGTGATTTCGGCGGGATCACAGATACGCAGTATTTT
. | . | TRBJ2-5 | TRBV28 | CASSLLVVQETQYF | TGTGCCAGCAGTTTATTGGTTGTACAAGAGACCCAGTACTTC
few | . | TRBJ2-5 | TRBV2 | CASRGQGRGETQYF | TGTGCCAGCAGGGGCCAGGGCCGTGGAGAGACCCAGTACTTC
. | . | TRBJ1-6 | TRBV5-4 | CASSLDLVGSPLHF | TGTGCCAGCAGCTTGGACCTAGTTGGGTCACCCCTCCACTTT
. | TRBD2 | TRBJ2-1 | TRBV20-1 | CSASVTSGRAYNEQFF | TGCAGTGCTAGCGTTACCAGCGGGAGGGCCTACAATGAGCAGTTCTTC
. | . | TRBJ2-7 | TRBV20-1 | CSARDKDGSYEQYF | TGCAGTGCTAGAGATAAGGACGGCTCCTACGAGCAGTACTTC
. | . | TRBJ2-6 | TRBV28 | CASRSARTGGTGANVLTF | TGTGCCAGCAGGTCTGCCCGGACTGGCGGAACTGGGGCCAACGTCCTGACTTTC
few | . | TRBJ1-5 | TRBV12-3/TRBV12-4 | CASSFWGEVGRKQPQHF | TGTGCCAGCAGTTTTTGGGGAGAGGTCGGCAGGAAACAGCCCCAGCATTTT
. | . | TRBJ2-1 | TRBV5-1 | CASDLGSSYNEQFF | TGCGCCAGCGACCTGGGGAGCTCCTACAATGAGCAGTTCTTC
. | . | TRBJ2-7 | TRBV9 | CASSVGAGFTYEQYF | TGTGCCAGCAGCGTAGGTGCGGGGTTTACCTACGAGCAGTACTTC
few | . | TRBJ1-6 | TRBV12-3/TRBV12-4 | CASSLTEQDSPLHF | TGTGCCAGCAGCCTGACCGAACAGGATTCACCCCTCCACTTT
few | . | TRBJ2-3 | TRBV5-1 | CASSLAVSSSTDTQYF | TGCGCCAGCAGCTTGGCCGTCTCTTCGTCCACAGATACGCAGTATTTT
. | . | TRBJ2-6 | TRBV20-1 | CSATPGNSGANVLTF | TGCAGTGCTACTCCGGGAAACTCTGGGGCCAACGTCCTGACTTTC
few | TRBD2 | TRBJ2-7 | TRBV7-2 | CASSLGLAGAIYEQYF | TGTGCCAGCAGCTTAGGGCTAGCGGGAGCCATCTACGAGCAGTACTTC
few | TRBD1 | TRBJ1-5 | TRBV18 | CASSPDRVYSNQPQHF | TGTGCCAGCTCACCGGACAGGGTGTATAGCAATCAGCCCCAGCATTTT
. | . | TRBJ2-1 | TRBV28 | CASSPPTSYNEQFF | TGTGCCAGCAGTCCACCGACTAGTTACAATGAGCAGTTCTTC